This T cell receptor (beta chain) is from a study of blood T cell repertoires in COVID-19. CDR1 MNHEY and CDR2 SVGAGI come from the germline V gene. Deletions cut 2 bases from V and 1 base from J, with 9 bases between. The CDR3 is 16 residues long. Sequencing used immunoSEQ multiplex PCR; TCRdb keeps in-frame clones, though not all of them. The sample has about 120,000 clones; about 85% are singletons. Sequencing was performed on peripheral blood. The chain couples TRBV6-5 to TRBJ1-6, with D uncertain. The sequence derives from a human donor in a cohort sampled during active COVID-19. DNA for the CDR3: TGTGCCAGCAGTTACGGAGAAGGATCCTATAATTCACCCCTCCACTTT. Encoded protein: CASSYGEGSYNSPLHF.